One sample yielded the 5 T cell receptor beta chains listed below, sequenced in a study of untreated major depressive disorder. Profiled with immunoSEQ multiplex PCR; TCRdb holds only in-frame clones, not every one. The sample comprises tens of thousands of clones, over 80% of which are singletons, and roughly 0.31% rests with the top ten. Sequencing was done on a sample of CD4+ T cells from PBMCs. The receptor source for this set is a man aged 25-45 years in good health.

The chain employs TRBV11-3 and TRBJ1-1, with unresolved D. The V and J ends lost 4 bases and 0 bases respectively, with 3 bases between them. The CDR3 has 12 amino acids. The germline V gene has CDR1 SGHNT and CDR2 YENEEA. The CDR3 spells CASSSVNTEAFF. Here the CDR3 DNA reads TGTGCCAGCAGCTCGGTGAACACTGAAGCTTTCTTT.

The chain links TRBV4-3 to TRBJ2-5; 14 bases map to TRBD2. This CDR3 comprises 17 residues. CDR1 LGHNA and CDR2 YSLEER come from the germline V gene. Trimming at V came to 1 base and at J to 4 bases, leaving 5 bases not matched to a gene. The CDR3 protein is CASSQGRLAGGIETQYF. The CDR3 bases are TGCGCCAGCAGCCAAGGCCGACTAGCGGGAGGGATAGAGACCCAGTACTTC.

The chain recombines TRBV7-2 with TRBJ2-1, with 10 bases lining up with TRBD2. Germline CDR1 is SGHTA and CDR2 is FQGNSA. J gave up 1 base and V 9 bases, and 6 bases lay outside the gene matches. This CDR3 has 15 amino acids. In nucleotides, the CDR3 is TGTGCCAGTACACCGGGACTAGCGTCCTACAATGAGCAGTTCTTC. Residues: CASTPGLASYNEQFF.

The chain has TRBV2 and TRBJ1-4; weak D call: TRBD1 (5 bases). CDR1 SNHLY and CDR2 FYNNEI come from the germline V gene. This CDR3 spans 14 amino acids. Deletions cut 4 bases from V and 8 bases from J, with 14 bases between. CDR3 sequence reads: CASSAVWSGEKLFF. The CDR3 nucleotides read TGTGCCAGCAGTGCAGTGTGGTCAGGGGAAAAACTGTTTTTT. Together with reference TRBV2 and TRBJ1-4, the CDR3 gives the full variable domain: EPEVTQTPSHQVTQMGQEVILRCVPISNHLYFYWYRQILGQKVEFLVSFYNNEISEKSEIFDDQFSVERPDGSNFTLKIRSTKLEDSAMYFCASSAVWSGEKLFFGSGTQLSVL.

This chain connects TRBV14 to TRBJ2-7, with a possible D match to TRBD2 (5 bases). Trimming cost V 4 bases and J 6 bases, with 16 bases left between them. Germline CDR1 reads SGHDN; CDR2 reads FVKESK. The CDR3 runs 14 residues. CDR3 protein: CASSPLLGPFEQYF. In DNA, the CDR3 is TGTGCCAGCAGCCCTTTACTAGGGCCTTTCGAGCAGTACTTC.